This T cell receptor beta chain comes out of a study of CD8+ T cells in alopecia areata. Regarding the study as a whole: Researchers report lesional scalp, most notably alopecia totalis/universalis, outstripped normal scalp in clonality.

Sequencing used cDNA as its template, made by extracting RNA and reverse transcribing it. Some clones are missing from TCRdb's copy, which holds only in-frame ones; the method was immunoSEQ multiplex PCR. The table has 150,000 or so clones, around 49% seen once; the top ten hold approximately 18%. V lost 5 bases and J lost 3; bases outside the gene matches: 9. The germline gives CDR1 GTSNPN, CDR2 SVGIG (reference sequence). The CDR3 has 14 residues. With respect to this clone: Its antigen is still unknown.

Sorting of CD4+ and CD8+ T cells was performed on PBMCs. The rearrangement links TRBV30 to TRBJ2-7; the match to TRBD1 covers 8 bases. This material consisted of CD8+ T cells sorted from blood, taken at week 0. This receptor was taken from a human donor with alopecia areata. The CDR3 region has the DNA TGTGCCTGGGGTTGGGAAGGACAGGGCTACGAGCAGTACTTC. Its translation is CAWGWEGQGYEQYF. The variable domain in full, with the rest retrieved from reference TRBV30 and TRBJ2-7, is SQTIHQWPATLVQPVGSPLSLECTVEGTSNPNLYWYRQAAGRGLQLLFYSVGIGQISSEVPQNLSASRPQDRQFILSSKKLLLSDSGFYLCAWGWEGQGYEQYFGPGTRLTVT.